The 26 T cell receptor beta chains below were found in one sample sequenced in a study of cytomegalovirus exposure and HLA in healthy donors. The study ran its PCR with 60 Vbeta and 13 Jbeta primers. Clones were sequenced by immunoSEQ multiplex PCR, and TCRdb holds only the in-frame ones, with some missing. The repertoire consists of approximately 140,000 clones, with 70% to 80% occurring once and the leading ten covering 3.5%. Specimen: PBMCs. Receptors were obtained from a human donor in good health.

Regarding this clone: Sequence at one end of the junction differs from germline and may be a read error. The chain carries TRBV27 and TRBJ1-2, with D unclear. Per germline, CDR1 MNHEY and CDR2 SMNVEV (reference sequence). The CDR3 has 15 amino acids. The CDR3 loop reads CASSTQDRGIHGYPF. In nucleotides, the CDR3 is TGTGCCAGCAGTACTCAGGACCGGGGAATTCATGGCTACCCCTTC.

This rearrangement joins TRBV30 to TRBJ2-2; maybe TRBD2 (6 bases). The CDR3 is made up of 14 amino acids. V lost 1 base, J lost 6 bases, and 12 bases lay in between. Germline V gives CDR1 GTSNPN, CDR2 SVGIG (reference sequence). This chain's CDR3 is CAWSEKRVAGELFF. The CDR3 nucleotides read TGTGCCTGGAGTGAGAAGCGGGTAGCCGGGGAGCTGTTTTTT. Complete variable domain (other parts from reference TRBV30 and TRBJ2-2): SQTIHQWPATLVQPVGSPLSLECTVEGTSNPNLYWYRQAAGRGLQLLFYSVGIGQISSEVPQNLSASRPQDRQFILSSKKLLLSDSGFYLCAWSEKRVAGELFFGEGSRLTVL.

The chain combines TRBV7-9 with TRBJ1-1; the match to TRBD1 covers 12 bases. The CDR3 sequence is 16 residues long. V was pared by 3 bases and J by 5 bases, with 7 bases of the junction left unmatched. In germline, CDR1 is SEHNR, CDR2 FQNEAQ (reference sequence). The CDR3 reads CASSFGTGGESTEAFF. The CDR3 nucleotides read TGTGCCAGCAGCTTCGGGACAGGGGGCGAGAGTACTGAAGCTTTCTTT.

The rearrangement uses TRBV6-5 and TRBJ2-7, with a weak D call TRBD1 (6 bases). Trimming shortened V by 2 bases and J by 2 bases, and 10 bases separated the two germline ends. CDR1 MNHEY and CDR2 SVGAGI come from the germline V gene. The CDR3 totals 14 residues. CDR3 DNA sequence: TGTGCCAGCAGTTACGGGACACGCGCCTACGAGCAGTACTTC. It translates to CASSYGTRAYEQYF.

The chain is built from TRBV11-2 and TRBJ2-1, with 7 bases fitting TRBD2. Germline CDR1 SGHAT, CDR2 FQNNGV. V was pared by 3 bases and J by 13 bases, with 18 bases of the junction left unmatched. This CDR3 is built from 16 residues. The CDR3 loop reads CASSLTPMGAGRGQFF. DNA for the CDR3: TGTGCCAGCAGCTTGACCCCCATGGGAGCGGGAAGGGGTCAGTTCTTC.

The J gene is TRBJ1-1, the V gene TRBV25-1, with 7 bases matching TRBD1. Germline CDR1 and CDR2: MGHDK and SYGVNS. The J segment lost 7 bases and the V segment lost 6 bases, leaving 5 bases of the junction unmatched. The CDR3 extends over 12 amino acids. CDR3: CASSRGGFEAFF. The CDR3 DNA follows: TGTGCCAGCAGCAGAGGGGGCTTTGAAGCTTTCTTT.

The chain combines TRBV7-8 with TRBJ2-3; 7 nucleotides agree with TRBD2. Germline CDR1 and CDR2: SGHVS and FQNEAQ. After removal of 3 bases from V and 3 bases from J, the junction contained 6 bases not matched to a gene. The CDR3 has 15 residues. The CDR3 is CASSLTSRATDTQYF. CDR3 sequence (DNA): TGTGCCAGCAGCTTGACTAGCCGGGCGACAGATACGCAGTATTTT.

The V and J genes are TRBV5-1 and TRBJ2-1; the match to TRBD1 covers 10 bases. V gave up 3 bases and J gave up 8 bases; unmatched junction bases: 11. Germline CDR1 SGHRS, CDR2 YFSETQ. The CDR3 runs to 16 residues. The CDR3 DNA follows: TGCGCCAGCAGCTCCAACCGGGACAGGGGAGGCCATGAGCAGTTCTTC. It yields the protein CASSSNRDRGGHEQFF.

The J gene is TRBJ1-4, the V gene TRBV2, with 12 bases fitting TRBD1. Germline loops: CDR1 SNHLY, CDR2 FYNNEI. This CDR3 contains 16 residues. With V trimmed by 5 bases and J by 7 bases, 8 bases remained unmatched. The CDR3 spells CASSWGTGGTGEKLFF. CDR3 DNA sequence: TGTGCCAGCAGTTGGGGGACAGGGGGCACGGGTGAAAAACTGTTTTTT.

This clone was recorded at least ten times. The chain couples TRBV6-1 to TRBJ2-6; D not certain. The CDR3 contains 15 residues. V dropped 1 base and J dropped 0 bases, with 4 bases sitting between them. The germline CDR1 and CDR2 sequences are MNHNS and SASEGT. CDR3: CASSEESSGANVLTF. CDR3 nucleotides: TGTGCCAGCAGTGAAGAGAGCTCTGGGGCCAACGTCCTGACTTTC.

The CDR3 loop is CASRDLGLAVTGELFF. CDR3 coding DNA: TGTGCAAGTCGCGACTTGGGACTAGCGGTCACCGGGGAGCTGTTTTTT. J is TRBJ2-2 and V is TRBV12-2; the DNA was not compared with TRBD2, the D call given in the table. TRBV12-2 is a pseudogene segment. The CDR3 runs to 16 residues.

This clone was detected once. The chain carries TRBV19 and TRBJ2-2; 7 bases map to TRBD1. Germline-derived CDR1 and CDR2 are LNHDA and SQIVND (reference sequence). Trimming at V came to 4 bases and at J to 7 bases, leaving 6 bases not matched to a gene. CDR3 size: 14 residues. The CDR3 DNA reads as TGTGCCAGTAGTACCCGACAGGGTGGCGGGGAGCTGTTTTTT. Residues: CASSTRQGGGELFF. Full variable domain (missing parts from reference TRBV19 and TRBJ2-2): DGGITQSPKYLFRKEGQNVTLSCEQNLNHDAMYWYRQDPGQGLRLIYYSQIVNDFQKGDIAEGYSVSREKKESFPLTVTSAQKNPTAFYLCASSTRQGGGELFFGEGSRLTVL.

This CDR3 reads CASSTDYSSYEQYF. The CDR3 DNA is TGCGCCAGCAGCACAGACTATAGCTCCTACGAGCAGTACTTC. The chain couples TRBV4-3 to TRBJ2-7, with D possibly being TRBD2 (5 bases). Looked up from germline, CDR1 is LGHNA and CDR2 is YSLEER. V lost 5 bases and J 0 bases, leaving 11 bases between the germline ends. CDR3 length: 14 residues.

This clone was found a few times. The CDR3 region has the DNA TGTGCCACGCTTAGCGGGGCGACAGATACGCAGTATTTT. It is translated as CATLSGATDTQYF. The chain combines TRBV6-5 with TRBJ2-3; TRBD2 matches 8 bases. From germline, CDR1 is MNHEY and CDR2 SVGAGI. The CDR3 contains 13 residues. J gave up 3 bases and V 10 bases, and 6 bases lay outside the gene matches.

This clone was recorded once. The chain couples TRBV27 to TRBJ2-7; 7 bases are a match to TRBD1. CDR1 and CDR2 (germline): MNHEY, SMNVEV (reference sequence). The length of the CDR3 is 17 residues. The J segment lost 3 bases and the V segment lost 0 bases, leaving 11 bases of the junction unmatched. The CDR3 DNA follows: TGTGCCAGCAGTTTATCGATAAGACAGGGCCGGGTCTACGAGCAGTACTTC. As protein: CASSLSIRQGRVYEQYF.

The J gene is TRBJ2-1, the V gene TRBV7-2; 8 positions match TRBD2. V lost 3 bases and J lost 6; bases outside the gene matches: 4. CDR1 and CDR2 (germline): SGHTA, FQGNSA. The CDR3 extends over 14 amino acids. The CDR3 nucleotides read TGTGCCAGCAGCTTCTCCGGGACTAGCAATGAGCAGTTCTTC. Translation: CASSFSGTSNEQFF. The complete variable domain, with remaining parts taken from reference TRBV7-2 and TRBJ2-1, reads GAGVSQSPSNKVTEKGKDVELRCDPISGHTALYWYRQSLGQGLEFLIYFQGNSAPDKSGLPSDRFSAERTGGSVSTLTIQRTQQEDSAVYLCASSFSGTSNEQFFGPGTRLTVL.

This chain connects TRBV5-6 to TRBJ2-4; D may be TRBD2 (5 bases). In germline, CDR1 is SGHDT, CDR2 YYEEEE. V was clipped by 3 bases and J by 7 bases, with 8 bases between them. CDR3 length: 12 amino acids. The CDR3 DNA follows: TGTGCCAGCAGCTCAAGGAGGAACATTCAGTACTTC. This gives the protein CASSSRRNIQYF.

The table lists this clone with a few counts. The chain links TRBV4-1 to TRBJ2-6; D unresolved. Germline CDR1 and CDR2: MGHRA and YSYEKL. V lost 1 base, J lost 2 bases, and 3 bases lay in between. The CDR3 sequence is 14 residues long. The CDR3 DNA is TGCGCCAGCAGCCAAGGGCCTGGGGCCAACGTCCTGACTTTC. Its protein is CASSQGPGANVLTF.

Ten or more counts support this clone. This chain joins TRBV7-6 and TRBJ1-1; 11 bases map to TRBD1. The CDR3 consists of 16 residues. Germline V lookup: CDR1 SGHVS, CDR2 FNYEAQ. V trimming: 10 bases; J trimming: 5 bases; junction bases outside the gene matches: 15. The CDR3 reads CATFGGTGGVGTEAFF. CDR3 sequence (DNA): TGTGCCACATTTGGCGGGACAGGGGGAGTGGGAACTGAAGCTTTCTTT.

This clone was recorded once. The V and J genes are TRBV11-2 and TRBJ1-6; no firm D call. CDR1 is SGHAT and CDR2 is FQNNGV in the germline V gene. CDR3 size: 16 residues. V was trimmed by 4 bases and J by 7 bases, leaving 17 bases between them. CDR3 residues: CASSSLLRVGNSPLHF. In DNA, the CDR3 is TGTGCCAGCAGCTCCCTTTTGAGGGTGGGCAATTCACCCCTCCACTTT.

The chain recombines TRBV5-6 with TRBJ2-7; D is possibly TRBD1 (6 bases). The germline V gene encodes CDR1 SGHDT and CDR2 YYEEEE. V dropped 2 bases and J dropped 4 bases, with 13 bases sitting between them. The CDR3 covers 14 residues. In nucleotides, the CDR3 is TGTGCCAGCAGCTTTAGACAGGTGGGGTACGAGCAGTACTTC. This translates into CASSFRQVGYEQYF.

This clone was found once. The chain is built from TRBV6-6 and TRBJ2-5; unclear D gene. V was shortened by 6 bases and J by 1 base, with 3 bases between the two germline ends. Germline V gives CDR1 MNHNY, CDR2 SVGAGI (reference sequence). This CDR3 spans 11 amino acids. CDR3 sequence (DNA): TGTGCCAGCAGCTCCCAAGAGACCCAGTACTTC. Protein sequence: CASSSQETQYF.

The V and J genes are TRBV27 and TRBJ1-2; TRBD1 agrees at 9 bases. The J segment lost 8 bases and the V segment lost 2 bases, leaving 12 bases of the junction unmatched. This CDR3 spans 16 amino acids. Germline loops: CDR1 MNHEY, CDR2 SMNVEV (reference sequence). CDR3 protein: CASSLGVGQGLQGYTF. The CDR3 DNA sequence: TGTGCCAGCAGTTTAGGGGTGGGACAGGGACTACAGGGCTACACCTTC.

This clone has a handful of counts. This chain links TRBV7-8 with TRBJ1-1; D unclear. Germline CDR1 is SGHVS and CDR2 is FQNEAQ. The germline V and J ends were trimmed by 2 bases and 1 base, with 11 bases remaining between them. This CDR3 contains 15 residues. CDR3 sequence: CASSLPSGRNTEAFF. Here the CDR3 DNA reads TGTGCCAGCAGCTTACCCTCTGGTAGGAACACTGAAGCTTTCTTT.

This sequence joins TRBV18 and TRBJ1-2, with D tentatively TRBD1 (5 bases). Trimming shortened V by 10 bases and J by 3 bases, and 21 bases separated the two germline ends. Germline V gives CDR1 KGHSH, CDR2 LQKENI. This CDR3 has 15 residues. Here the CDR3 DNA reads TGTGCCACCGTCCCAGCCAGGGTAACCGACTATGGCTACACCTTC. Translating gives CATVPARVTDYGYTF.

The CDR3 nucleotides read TGCGCCAGCAGTGAGTACCAGGGTAGCAATGAGCAGTTCTTC. This encodes CASSEYQGSNEQFF. J is TRBJ2-1 and V is TRBV10-2; weak D call: TRBD1 (5 bases). Germline CDR1 WSHSY, CDR2 SAAADI. The V and J ends lost 1 base and 6 bases respectively, with 10 bases between them. CDR3 length equals 14 residues.